The rows below give T cell receptor beta chains drawn from one sample of a study of blood T cell repertoires in COVID-19. Sequenced by immunoSEQ multiplex PCR; TCRdb stores in-frame clones only, minus some. Of under 300,000 clones in the sample, 70% to 90% were seen once. The sequenced material came from peripheral blood. These receptors came from a woman aged 40 to 50 who had recovered from COVID-19. Each CDR3 is given with its conserved first and last residue. The order of the fields is CDR3 protein, CDR3 DNA, J gene, clone size, V gene, D gene. A D gene is named only where the DNA matches it firmly. Clone size, where shown, is once, few, many, or a class for clones that have expanded.

cdr3_aa: CASSRLEGASTDTQYF
cdr3_nt: TGTGCCAGCAGCCGCCTTGAGGGGGCTAGCACAGATACGCAGTATTTT
j_call: TRBJ2-3
clone_size: NA
v_call: TRBV7-9
d_call: TRBD1

cdr3_aa: CATDRSERGALSTDTQYF
cdr3_nt: TGTGCCACCGACCGATCCGAGCGGGGGGCCCTCAGCACAGATACGCAGTATTTT
j_call: TRBJ2-3
clone_size: NA
v_call: TRBV10-3
d_call: TRBD2

cdr3_aa: CASSPPERQGPSSTDTQYF
cdr3_nt: TGTGCCAGCTCACCACCCGAAAGGCAGGGGCCCTCTAGCACAGATACGCAGTATTTT
j_call: TRBJ2-3
clone_size: once
v_call: TRBV18
d_call: NA

cdr3_aa: CASSKLANSYNEQFF
cdr3_nt: TGTGCCAGTAGTAAACTAGCTAACTCCTACAATGAGCAGTTCTTC
j_call: TRBJ2-1
clone_size: NA
v_call: TRBV19
d_call: NA

cdr3_aa: CASRGLAGSGEQFF
cdr3_nt: TGTGCCAGCAGGGGACTAGCGGGTTCAGGGGAGCAGTTCTTC
j_call: TRBJ2-1
clone_size: once
v_call: TRBV14
d_call: TRBD2

cdr3_aa: CASSLEGQVYGYTF
cdr3_nt: TGTGCCAGCAGCTTAGAGGGACAGGTCTATGGCTACACCTTC
j_call: TRBJ1-2
clone_size: NA
v_call: TRBV7-2
d_call: TRBD1

cdr3_aa: CASSLKGTLNYGYTF
cdr3_nt: TGTGCCAGCAGTTTAAAGGGGACTCTTAACTATGGCTACACCTTC
j_call: TRBJ1-2
clone_size: NA
v_call: TRBV27
d_call: NA

cdr3_aa: CASSEPGGSNQPQHF
cdr3_nt: TGTGCCAGCAGTGAACCAGGGGGTAGCAATCAGCCCCAGCATTTT
j_call: TRBJ1-5
clone_size: NA
v_call: TRBV25-1
d_call: TRBD1

cdr3_aa: CASSYGLAGGAETQYF
cdr3_nt: TGTGCCAGCAGCTATGGACTAGCGGGGGGGGCAGAGACCCAGTACTTC
j_call: TRBJ2-5
clone_size: once
v_call: TRBV5-8
d_call: TRBD2

cdr3_aa: CASSFSGSGEQYF
cdr3_nt: TGTGCCAGCAGTTTTTCGGGCAGCGGCGAGCAGTACTTC
j_call: TRBJ2-7
clone_size: NA
v_call: TRBV28
d_call: NA

cdr3_aa: CASSFLTQASGRRRDGELFF
cdr3_nt: TGTGCCAGCAGTTTTTTAACCCAAGCTAGCGGGAGGCGAAGGGACGGGGAGCTGTTTTTT
j_call: TRBJ2-2
clone_size: NA
v_call: TRBV28
d_call: TRBD2

cdr3_aa: CASRPGQGNYGYTF
cdr3_nt: TGTGCCAGTAGGCCGGGACAGGGGAACTATGGCTACACCTTC
j_call: TRBJ1-2
clone_size: NA
v_call: TRBV19
d_call: TRBD1

cdr3_aa: CASSIGGGQGNQPQHF
cdr3_nt: TGTGCCAGTAGTATAGGAGGGGGCCAAGGCAATCAGCCCCAGCATTTT
j_call: TRBJ1-5
clone_size: NA
v_call: TRBV19
d_call: TRBD1

cdr3_aa: CSVVEAGELFF
cdr3_nt: TGCAGCGTCGTGGAGGCCGGGGAGCTGTTTTTT
j_call: TRBJ2-2
clone_size: few
v_call: TRBV29-1
d_call: NA

cdr3_aa: CASSHHPPLADGNNEQFF
cdr3_nt: TGCGCCAGCAGCCACCACCCACCCCTAGCGGACGGAAATAATGAGCAGTTCTTC
j_call: TRBJ2-1
clone_size: NA
v_call: TRBV4-3
d_call: TRBD2

cdr3_aa: CASSRGQGGGQPQHF
cdr3_nt: TGTGCCAGCAGCCGGGGACAGGGGGGGGGTCAGCCCCAGCATTTT
j_call: TRBJ1-5
clone_size: NA
v_call: TRBV3-1/TRBV3-2
d_call: TRBD1

cdr3_aa: CASSLRQGQAQFF
cdr3_nt: TGTGCCAGCAGCCTAAGACAGGGGCAAGCCCAGTTCTTC
j_call: TRBJ2-1
clone_size: NA
v_call: TRBV3-1/TRBV3-2
d_call: TRBD1

cdr3_aa: CASSPLRDFNYGYTF
cdr3_nt: TGTGCCAGCTCACCACTTCGGGATTTTAACTATGGCTACACCTTC
j_call: TRBJ1-2
clone_size: few
v_call: TRBV18
d_call: NA

cdr3_aa: CASKYRTTSYEQYF
cdr3_nt: TGTGCCAGCAAATACAGGACCACTTCCTACGAGCAGTACTTC
j_call: TRBJ2-7
clone_size: NA
v_call: TRBV6-5
d_call: NA

cdr3_aa: CASSPLDWEAQYF
cdr3_nt: TGTGCCAGCTCACCCCTGGACTGGGAAGCGCAGTACTTC
j_call: TRBJ2-7
clone_size: NA
v_call: TRBV18
d_call: NA

cdr3_aa: CASSLASLGRGQETQYF
cdr3_nt: TGTGCCAGCAGCTTAGCCAGTTTAGGGAGGGGACAAGAGACCCAGTACTTC
j_call: TRBJ2-5
clone_size: once
v_call: TRBV7-2
d_call: TRBD2

cdr3_aa: CASSHYRGQETQYF
cdr3_nt: TGTGCCAGCAGCCATTACAGGGGGCAAGAGACCCAGTACTTC
j_call: TRBJ2-5
clone_size: NA
v_call: TRBV4-2
d_call: TRBD1

cdr3_aa: CASSLALARREGRSPLHF
cdr3_nt: TGTGCCAGCAGCTTAGCCCTTGCGAGGCGGGAGGGACGTTCACCCCTCCACTTT
j_call: TRBJ1-6
clone_size: NA
v_call: TRBV7-2
d_call: NA